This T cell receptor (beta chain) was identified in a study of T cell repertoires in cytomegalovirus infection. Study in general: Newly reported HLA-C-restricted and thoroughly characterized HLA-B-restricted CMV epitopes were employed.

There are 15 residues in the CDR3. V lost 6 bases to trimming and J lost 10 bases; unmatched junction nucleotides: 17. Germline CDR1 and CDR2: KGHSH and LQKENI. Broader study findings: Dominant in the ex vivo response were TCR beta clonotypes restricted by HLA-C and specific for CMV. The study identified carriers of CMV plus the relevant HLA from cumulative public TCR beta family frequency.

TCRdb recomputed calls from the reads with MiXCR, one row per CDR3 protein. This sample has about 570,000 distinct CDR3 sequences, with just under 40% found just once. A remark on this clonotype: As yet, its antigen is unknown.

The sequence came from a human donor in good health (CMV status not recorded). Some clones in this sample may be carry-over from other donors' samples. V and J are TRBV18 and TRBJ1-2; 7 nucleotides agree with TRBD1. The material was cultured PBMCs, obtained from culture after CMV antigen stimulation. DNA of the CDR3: TGTGCCAGCTCCCGACAGGGCCAGGGATACGTTGCCTACACCTTC. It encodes CASSRQGQGYVAYTF. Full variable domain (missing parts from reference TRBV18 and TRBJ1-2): NAGVMQNPRHLVRRRGQEARLRCSPMKGHSHVYWYRQLPEEGLKFMVYLQKENIIDESGMPKERFSAEFPKEGPSILRIQQVVRGDSAAYFCASSRQGQGYVAYTFGSGTRLTVV.